This T cell receptor beta chain emerged from a study of Graves' ophthalmopathy and Graves' hyperthyroidism (dated by TCRdb to 2017 to 2018). With regard to the full study: Stable hyperthyroidism was defined as no progression to ophthalmopathy within 18 months of follow-up. The study used TCR beta repertoire signatures to distinguish Graves' ophthalmopathy from Graves' hyperthyroidism and to predict progression to ophthalmopathy. In roughly 6 hyperthyroidism patients, T-cell repertoires of thyroid tissue and blood were compared. In total, some 140 blood samples were TCR-sequenced: some 43 ophthalmopathy, some 75 hyperthyroidism and some 17 hyperthyroidism-to-ophthalmopathy patients. The independent validation cohort included roughly 19 hyperthyroidism patients plus 17 patients who later progressed from hyperthyroidism to ophthalmopathy. To explore V-J signatures that distinguish ophthalmopathy from hyperthyroidism, a discovery set of about a hundred patients was enrolled, made up of some 41 with ophthalmopathy and under 65 with stable hyperthyroidism. Once sampling was done, hyperthyroidism patients were given methimazole at a starting dose of 30 mg daily, while ophthalmopathy patients were given high-dose intravenous methylprednisolone. Results the study describes overall, beyond this receptor: Sample size was not statistically predetermined, and group allocation was not concealed from the investigators. In validation, the model predicted ophthalmopathy progression with more than 55% sensitivity and 72.22% specificity; about a dozen predicted patients were CT-confirmed with GO in a median of around 6.5 months. Most of the expanded thyroid clonotypes with a frequency above 0.001 were also detected in blood, and it was suggested that the thyroid immune response may be reflected by blood repertoires. In cross-validation, the 13-signature model distinguished ophthalmopathy from stable hyperthyroidism with about 90% sensitivity and about 84% specificity, and in the test set the corresponding values were approximately 80% and 68%.

TCR beta CDR3 regions were amplified from RNA transcripts for repertoire sequencing. The first round of RT-PCR was done with HTBI primers and the Qiagen OneStep RT-PCR kit, and was followed by a second round of multiplex PCR, then size selection and purification. Libraries were sequenced paired-end with 100 bp reads on an Illumina HiSeq2000. The study's processing was this. Reads were processed with SOAPnuke, discarding reads with adapters, uncalled bases, mean Phred below 15, or no exact constant-primer or identifier match. High-quality paired reads were merged with COPE v1.2.5. Each unique nucleotide sequence was treated as a clonotype, and MiTCR v1.1 was used to align the clonotypes to the IMGT TRB V, D and J references. Only V-J combinations with frequency above 0.0001 were analysed, covering around 99% of repertoires. A TCR clonal expansion and chaos score per V-J combination was defined as the ratio of F50 clonal expansion to chaos observed in the TCRdist matrix. Welch's t-statistics and random forest were used to reduce features to approximately 13 V-J combinations, which were fed into a naive Bayes classifier. The similarity between thyroid and blood repertoires was quantified using the Morisita-Horn index. The public reads were reanalyzed by TCRdb: fastp trimming at Q25, MiXCR alignment, in-frame beta chains only. Rows with a matching CDR3 protein are joined into one entry that keeps the most common DNA and genes. The V and J calls were determined by TCRdb, not by the authors. A total of roughly 1.1 million distinct CDR3 sequences appear in this sample, approximately 35% of them only once. 11% of the sample belongs to the ten largest clones.

Hyperthyroidism patients were newly diagnosed, were aged 18 to 65 years, and had a disease duration under 2 months. Patients with other autoimmune diseases, uncontrolled infections, pregnancy or lactation were excluded. Clinical symptoms, serum thyroxine, TRAb, thyroid ultrasound and orbital computed tomography were used for diagnosis. Trizol reagent was used to extract the total RNA, and its quality was then checked on an Agilent 2100 Bioanalyzer. Remarks on this clonotype: Its cognate antigen has yet to be identified. Given a much more abundant clone one base away, this may be a read error.

The germline V gene encodes CDR1 SGHAT and CDR2 FQNNGV. The CDR3 runs 15 residues from the cysteine to the phenylalanine. Just the 45-base CDR3 DNA is kept, in frame starting at base 1. This receptor was taken from an adult man with Graves' hyperthyroidism. The receptor chain draws on TRBV11-2 and TRBJ1-1, with no reliable assignment of the D segment. The sequencing sample was made of peripheral blood or thyroid tissue (not recorded which). The CDR3 in this case is CASSFVLRRNTVAFF. Read as DNA, the sequence is TGTGCCAGCAGCTTTGTGCTGAGACGGAACACTGTAGCTTTCTTT.